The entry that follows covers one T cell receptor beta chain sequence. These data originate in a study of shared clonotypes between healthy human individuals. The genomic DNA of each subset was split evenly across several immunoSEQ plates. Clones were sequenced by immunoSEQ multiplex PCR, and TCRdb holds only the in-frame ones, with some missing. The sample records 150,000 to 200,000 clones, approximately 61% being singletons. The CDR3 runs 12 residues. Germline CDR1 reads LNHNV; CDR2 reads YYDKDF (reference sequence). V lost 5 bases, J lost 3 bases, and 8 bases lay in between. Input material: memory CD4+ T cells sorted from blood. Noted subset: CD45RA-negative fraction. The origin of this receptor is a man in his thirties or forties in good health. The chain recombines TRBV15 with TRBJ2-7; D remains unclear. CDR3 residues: CATSEHNYEQYF. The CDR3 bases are TGTGCCACCAGCGAACACAACTACGAGCAGTACTTC.